This is a list of T cell receptor beta chains from one sample in a study of beta chain features in type 1 diabetes. Clones were read by immunoSEQ multiplex PCR, and TCRdb kept only the in-frame ones, dropping some. The sample carries about 320,000 clones, 14% recorded once. The sequenced sample consisted of central memory CD4+ T cells from blood. Every receptor here comes from a man aged 30 to 39 in good health. Both conserved end residues are part of each CDR3.

>TRBV25-1|TRBJ1-2
CASSETAGMRGYTF
>TRBV5-6|TRBJ2-5
CASSSPGGKETQYF
>TRBV25-1|TRBJ1-3
CASSEFGQRNTIYF
>TRBV5-1|TRBJ2-2
CASRSGTEKFNTGELFF
>TRBV11-3|TRBJ2-2
CASSLVSGDTGELFF
>TRBV6-5|TRBJ1-1
CASSSRPSLPNTEAFF
>TRBV4-2|TRBJ2-6
CASSLWTGDHVSF
>TRBV5-6|TRBJ1-2
CASTLDRADYGYTF
>TRBV4-3|TRBJ1-2
CASSQQGASFGYTF
>TRBV18|TRBJ1-6
CASSLTGSSYNSPLHF
>TRBV2|TRBJ1-4
CASSDNRLNEKLFF
>TRBV4-3|TRBJ1-3
CASSRVQASGNTIYF
>TRBV19|TRBJ2-3
CASRTAGADTQYF
>TRBV14|TRBJ1-6
CASSQVQGGSYNSPLHF
>TRBV10-3|TRBJ2-3
CAINQGTGFTDTQYF
>TRBV7-8|TRBJ2-1
CASSLAFLGTSGLDNEQFF
>TRBV19|TRBJ1-2
CASSRSYGYTF
>TRBV7-8|TRBJ1-4
CASTVNRDANEKLFF
>TRBV4-2|TRBJ2-6
CASSRQENLSGANVLTF
>TRBV18|TRBJ1-1
CASSPPSTVLTEAFF
>TRBV29-1|TRBJ1-2
CSVESGDRGYTF
>TRBV12-5|TRBJ2-3
CASGSGTGWGTDTQYF
>TRBV6-1|TRBJ1-4
CASRHTDNEKLFF
>TRBV19|TRBJ1-2
CASSMSSGTGRGYTF
>TRBV25-1|TRBJ2-5
CASSPSLAGRETQYF
>TRBV6-6|TRBJ1-2
CASSYRSGSLNYGYTF